Listed below are T cell receptor beta chains from one sample, sequenced in a study of blood T cells in healthy people across ages. From the 5' RACE reads, TCRdb called clonotypes with MiXCR, one entry per CDR3 protein. The sample records about 1.6 million distinct CDR3 sequences, roughly 32% being singletons. Sequenced: blood. The receptors originated from a woman in her 30s in good health. Each CDR3 is given with its conserved first and last residue. A D gene is named only where the DNA matches it firmly. A clone size is listed for some rows: how often the clone was seen (once, few, many), or a class if it is expanded.

CDR3 protein: CASSKTRDNYGYTF; CDR3 DNA: TGTGCCAGCAGCAAAACAAGAGATAACTATGGCTACACCTTC; V gene: TRBV21-1; D gene: NA; J gene: TRBJ1-2; clone size: NA
CDR3 protein: CASSLRQGANGQFF; CDR3 DNA: TGTGCCAGCAGCTTGAGACAGGGTGCCAATGGGCAGTTCTTC; V gene: TRBV7-9; D gene: TRBD1; J gene: TRBJ2-1; clone size: NA
CDR3 protein: CATSRRTAGANVLTF; CDR3 DNA: TGTGCCACCAGCAGAAGGACAGCTGGGGCCAACGTCCTGACTTTC; V gene: TRBV15; D gene: NA; J gene: TRBJ2-6; clone size: NA
CDR3 protein: CASTRASSTDTQYF; CDR3 DNA: TGTGCCAGCACCAGGGCCTCTTCCACAGATACGCAGTATTTT; V gene: TRBV2; D gene: NA; J gene: TRBJ2-3; clone size: once
CDR3 protein: CATSASRQGEAEAFF; CDR3 DNA: TGTGCCACCAGCGCCTCTCGGCAGGGGGAAGCTGAAGCTTTCTTT; V gene: TRBV15; D gene: TRBD1; J gene: TRBJ1-1; clone size: NA
CDR3 protein: CAGRGQTNTEAFF; CDR3 DNA: TGTGCCGGCAGAGGACAGACGAACACTGAAGCTTTCTTT; V gene: TRBV6-6; D gene: NA; J gene: TRBJ1-1; clone size: NA
CDR3 protein: CSVGQGLDTQYF; CDR3 DNA: TGCAGCGTTGGACAGGGGTTAGATACGCAGTATTTT; V gene: TRBV29-1; D gene: TRBD1; J gene: TRBJ2-3; clone size: few
CDR3 protein: CSARRGADTQYF; CDR3 DNA: TGCAGTGCTAGGCGCGGGGCAGATACGCAGTATTTT; V gene: TRBV20-1; D gene: NA; J gene: TRBJ2-3; clone size: many
CDR3 protein: CASSFPTSGGPPKTSTDTQYF; CDR3 DNA: TGTGCCAGTAGCTTTCCGACTAGCGGGGGGCCTCCCAAAACCTCCACAGATACGCAGTATTTT; V gene: TRBV13; D gene: TRBD2; J gene: TRBJ2-3; clone size: NA
CDR3 protein: CASSYGQGSNYGYTF; CDR3 DNA: TGTGCCAGCAGTTACGGACAGGGGTCTAACTATGGCTACACCTTC; V gene: TRBV5-5; D gene: TRBD1; J gene: TRBJ1-2; clone size: many
CDR3 protein: CATGGRIPLNTEAFF; CDR3 DNA: TGTGCCACCGGAGGGAGGATACCTTTGAACACTGAGGCTTTCTTT; V gene: TRBV10-3; D gene: NA; J gene: TRBJ1-1; clone size: once
CDR3 protein: CASSASGTGVGETQYF; CDR3 DNA: TGTGCCAGCAGCGCTTCCGGGACAGGGGTCGGAGAGACCCAGTACTTC; V gene: TRBV9; D gene: TRBD1; J gene: TRBJ2-5; clone size: few
CDR3 protein: CASSLARYNSPLHF; CDR3 DNA: TGTGCCAGCAGCCTAGCCCGGTATAATTCACCCCTCCACTTT; V gene: TRBV7-3; D gene: NA; J gene: TRBJ1-6; clone size: NA
CDR3 protein: CSVGPQGAEGYGYTF; CDR3 DNA: TGCAGCGTTGGGCCACAGGGGGCGGAGGGGTATGGCTACACCTTC; V gene: TRBV29-1; D gene: TRBD1; J gene: TRBJ1-2; clone size: once
CDR3 protein: CSARPTGARERGISPLHF; CDR3 DNA: TGCAGTGCTAGACCCACGGGGGCGAGGGAGAGGGGTATCTCACCCCTCCACTTT; V gene: TRBV20-1; D gene: NA; J gene: TRBJ1-6; clone size: NA
CDR3 protein: CASSRVFLSAEAFF; CDR3 DNA: TGTGCCAGCAGTAGGGTTTTCCTTAGTGCTGAAGCTTTCTTT; V gene: TRBV12-3/TRBV12-4; D gene: NA; J gene: TRBJ1-1; clone size: NA
CDR3 protein: CSASDRTGYF; CDR3 DNA: TGCAGTGCCTCCGACCGGACCGGGTACTTC; V gene: TRBV20-1; D gene: NA; J gene: TRBJ2-5; clone size: few
CDR3 protein: CASRYSGNTIYF; CDR3 DNA: TGTGCCAGCAGGTACTCTGGAAACACCATATATTTT; V gene: TRBV2; D gene: NA; J gene: TRBJ1-3; clone size: NA
CDR3 protein: CASSRGVGPNEQFF; CDR3 DNA: TGTGCCTCCTCCAGGGGTGTTGGTCCAAATGAGCAGTTCTTC; V gene: TRBV6-5; D gene: NA; J gene: TRBJ2-1; clone size: NA
CDR3 protein: CASSPPSRTGVGNEQFF; CDR3 DNA: TGTGCCAGCTCACCACCGTCACGGACAGGGGTTGGGAATGAGCAGTTCTTC; V gene: TRBV18; D gene: TRBD1; J gene: TRBJ2-1; clone size: few
CDR3 protein: CASSLSESTDTQYF; CDR3 DNA: TGTGCCAGCAGCCTTAGCGAGAGCACAGATACGCAGTATTTT; V gene: TRBV7-8; D gene: NA; J gene: TRBJ2-3; clone size: few
CDR3 protein: CASSPGGGWGYTF; CDR3 DNA: TGTGCCAGCAGCCCAGGAGGGGGCTGGGGCTACACCTTC; V gene: TRBV12-3/TRBV12-4; D gene: TRBD1; J gene: TRBJ1-2; clone size: few
CDR3 protein: CASSLDRYSGANVLAF; CDR3 DNA: TGTGCCAGCAGTCTGGACCGATACTCTGGGGCCAACGTCCTGGCTTTC; V gene: TRBV28; D gene: NA; J gene: TRBJ2-6; clone size: NA
CDR3 protein: CASSANGGWGTDTQYF; CDR3 DNA: TGTGCCAGCAGCGCGAACGGAGGCTGGGGCACAGATACGCAGTATTTT; V gene: TRBV7-9; D gene: NA; J gene: TRBJ2-3; clone size: NA
CDR3 protein: CASSFPLSYGYTF; CDR3 DNA: TGTGCCAGCAGCTTTCCCCTCAGCTATGGCTACACCTTC; V gene: TRBV7-9; D gene: NA; J gene: TRBJ1-2; clone size: NA
CDR3 protein: CASGSVQTDTQYF; CDR3 DNA: TGTGCCAGCGGTAGTGTGCAGACAGATACGCAGTATTTT; V gene: TRBV9; D gene: NA; J gene: TRBJ2-3; clone size: NA
CDR3 protein: CASSLAGTATDTQYF; CDR3 DNA: TGCGCCAGCAGCTTAGCCGGGACAGCCACAGATACGCAGTATTTT; V gene: TRBV5-1; D gene: TRBD1; J gene: TRBJ2-3; clone size: NA
CDR3 protein: CASSSRVSLPAETQYF; CDR3 DNA: TGTGCCAGCAGCTCCCGTGTGTCACTACCAGCGGAGACCCAGTACTTC; V gene: TRBV5-6; D gene: NA; J gene: TRBJ2-5; clone size: NA
CDR3 protein: CASSLSGQGSSDTQYF; CDR3 DNA: TGTGCCAGCAGCCTGTCGGGACAGGGGAGCTCAGATACGCAGTATTTT; V gene: TRBV5-4; D gene: TRBD1; J gene: TRBJ2-3; clone size: NA